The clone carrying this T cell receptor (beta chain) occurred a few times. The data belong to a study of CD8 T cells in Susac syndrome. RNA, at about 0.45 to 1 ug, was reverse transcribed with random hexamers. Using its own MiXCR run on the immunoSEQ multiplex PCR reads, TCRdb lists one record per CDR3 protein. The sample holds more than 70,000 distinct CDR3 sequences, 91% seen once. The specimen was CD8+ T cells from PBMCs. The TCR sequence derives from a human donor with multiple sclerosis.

CDR3 DNA: TGTGCCAGCAGTTACCGATCCTCAGATACGCAGTATTTT. It encodes CASSYRSSDTQYF. This rearrangement joins TRBV6-5 to TRBJ2-3; D is unresolved. CDR3 size: 13 residues. CDR1 MNHEY and CDR2 SVGAGI come from the germline V gene. The V end was cut by 2 bases, the J end by 4 bases, with 7 bases between.